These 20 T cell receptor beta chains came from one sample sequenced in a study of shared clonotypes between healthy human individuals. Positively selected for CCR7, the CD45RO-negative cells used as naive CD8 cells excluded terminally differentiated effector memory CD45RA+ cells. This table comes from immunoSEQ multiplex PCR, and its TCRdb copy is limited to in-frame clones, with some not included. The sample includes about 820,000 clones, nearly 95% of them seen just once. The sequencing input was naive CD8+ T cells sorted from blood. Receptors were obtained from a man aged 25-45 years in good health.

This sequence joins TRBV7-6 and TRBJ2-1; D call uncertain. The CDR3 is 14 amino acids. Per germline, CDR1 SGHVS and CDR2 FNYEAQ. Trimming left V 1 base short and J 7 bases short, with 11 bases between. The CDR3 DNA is TGTGCCAGCAGCTTAGGAGGAGTAGGGAATGAGCAGTTCTTC. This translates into CASSLGGVGNEQFF.

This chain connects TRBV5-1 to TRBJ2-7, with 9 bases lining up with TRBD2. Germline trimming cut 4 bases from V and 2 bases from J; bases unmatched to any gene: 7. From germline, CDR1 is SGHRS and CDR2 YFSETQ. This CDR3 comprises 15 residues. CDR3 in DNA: TGCGCCAGCAGCATGGGAGGGACTAGCACCTACGAGCAGTACTTC. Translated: CASSMGGTSTYEQYF. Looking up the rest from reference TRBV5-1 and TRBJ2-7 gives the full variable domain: KAGVTQTPRYLIKTRGQQVTLSCSPISGHRSVSWYQQTPGQGLQFLFEYFSETQRNKGNFPGRFSGRQFSNSRSEMNVSTLELGDSALYLCASSMGGTSTYEQYFGPGTRLTVT.

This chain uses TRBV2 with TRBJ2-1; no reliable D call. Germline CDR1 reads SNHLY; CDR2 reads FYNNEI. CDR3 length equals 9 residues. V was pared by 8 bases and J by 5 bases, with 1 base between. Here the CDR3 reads CASHNEQFF. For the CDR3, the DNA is TGTGCCAGCCACAATGAGCAGTTCTTC. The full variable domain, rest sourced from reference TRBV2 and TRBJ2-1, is EPEVTQTPSHQVTQMGQEVILRCVPISNHLYFYWYRQILGQKVEFLVSFYNNEISEKSEIFDDQFSVERPDGSNFTLKIRSTKLEDSAMYFCASHNEQFFGPGTRLTVL.

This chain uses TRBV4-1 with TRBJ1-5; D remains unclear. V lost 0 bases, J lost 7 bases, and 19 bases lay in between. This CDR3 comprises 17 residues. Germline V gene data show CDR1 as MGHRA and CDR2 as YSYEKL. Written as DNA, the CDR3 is TGCGCCAGCAGCCAAGAAGTGGTTGTAGGGTTGGGGCAGCCCCAGCATTTT. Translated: CASSQEVVVGLGQPQHF.

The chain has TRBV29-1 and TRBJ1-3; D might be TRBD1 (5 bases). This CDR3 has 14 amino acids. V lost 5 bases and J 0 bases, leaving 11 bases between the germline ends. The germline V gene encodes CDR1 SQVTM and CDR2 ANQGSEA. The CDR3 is CSVTGAPSGNTIYF. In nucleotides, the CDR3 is TGCAGCGTTACTGGGGCCCCCTCTGGAAACACCATATATTTT.

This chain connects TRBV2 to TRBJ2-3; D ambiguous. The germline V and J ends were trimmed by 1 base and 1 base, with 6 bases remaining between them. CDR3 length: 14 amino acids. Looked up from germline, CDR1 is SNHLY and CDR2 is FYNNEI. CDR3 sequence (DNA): TGTGCCAGCAGTGAAGGGTCAGGCACAGATACGCAGTATTTT. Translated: CASSEGSGTDTQYF.

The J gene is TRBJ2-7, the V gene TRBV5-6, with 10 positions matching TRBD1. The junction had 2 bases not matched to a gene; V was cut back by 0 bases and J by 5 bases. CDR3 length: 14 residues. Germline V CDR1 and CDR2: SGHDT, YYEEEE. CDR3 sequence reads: CASSLGQGAHEQYF. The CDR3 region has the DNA TGTGCCAGCAGCTTGGGACAGGGGGCTCACGAGCAGTACTTC.

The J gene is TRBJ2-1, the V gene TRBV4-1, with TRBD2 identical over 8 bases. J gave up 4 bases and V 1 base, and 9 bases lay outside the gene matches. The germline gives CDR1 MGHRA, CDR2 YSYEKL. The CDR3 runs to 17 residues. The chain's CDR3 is CASSQVSETSVYNEQFF. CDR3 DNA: TGCGCCAGCAGCCAAGTCAGCGAGACTAGCGTTTACAATGAGCAGTTCTTC.

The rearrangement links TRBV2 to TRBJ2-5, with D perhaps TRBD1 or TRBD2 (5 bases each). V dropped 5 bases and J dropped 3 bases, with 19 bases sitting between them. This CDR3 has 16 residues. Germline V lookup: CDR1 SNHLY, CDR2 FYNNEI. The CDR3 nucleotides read TGTGCCAGCAGTCGGGGCGAGGACCCTTTTAAAGAGACCCAGTACTTC. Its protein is CASSRGEDPFKETQYF.

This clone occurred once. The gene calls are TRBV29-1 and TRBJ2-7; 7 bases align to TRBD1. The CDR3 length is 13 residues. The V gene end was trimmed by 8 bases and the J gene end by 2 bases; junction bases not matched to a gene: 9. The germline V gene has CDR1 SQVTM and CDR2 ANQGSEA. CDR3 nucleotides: TGCAGCCTAGGTAGGGACAGTCCCTACGAGCAGTACTTC. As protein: CSLGRDSPYEQYF.

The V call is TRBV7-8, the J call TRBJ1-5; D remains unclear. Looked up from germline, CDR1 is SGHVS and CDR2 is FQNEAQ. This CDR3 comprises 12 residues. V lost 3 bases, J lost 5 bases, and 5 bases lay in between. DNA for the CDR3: TGTGCCAGCAGCTTCGGGGATCAGCCCCAGCATTTT. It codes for CASSFGDQPQHF.

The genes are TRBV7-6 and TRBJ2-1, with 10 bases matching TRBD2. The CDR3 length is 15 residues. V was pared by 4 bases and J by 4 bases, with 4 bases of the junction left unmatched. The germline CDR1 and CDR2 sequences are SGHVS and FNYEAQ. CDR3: CASSSGLAYYNEQFF. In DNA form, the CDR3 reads TGTGCCAGCAGCTCGGGACTAGCGTATTACAATGAGCAGTTCTTC.

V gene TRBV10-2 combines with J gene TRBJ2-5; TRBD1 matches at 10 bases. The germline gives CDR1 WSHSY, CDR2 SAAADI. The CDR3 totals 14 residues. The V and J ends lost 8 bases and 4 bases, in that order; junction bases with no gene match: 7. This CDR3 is CASFGQGVAETQYF. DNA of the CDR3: TGCGCCAGCTTTGGACAGGGGGTTGCAGAGACCCAGTACTTC.

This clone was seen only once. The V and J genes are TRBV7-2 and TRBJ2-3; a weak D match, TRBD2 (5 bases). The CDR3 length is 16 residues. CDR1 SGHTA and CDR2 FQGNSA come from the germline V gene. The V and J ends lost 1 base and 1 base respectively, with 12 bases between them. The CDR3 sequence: CASSLGPGYRTDTQYF. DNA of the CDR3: TGTGCCAGCAGCTTAGGCCCGGGGTATCGCACAGATACGCAGTATTTT.

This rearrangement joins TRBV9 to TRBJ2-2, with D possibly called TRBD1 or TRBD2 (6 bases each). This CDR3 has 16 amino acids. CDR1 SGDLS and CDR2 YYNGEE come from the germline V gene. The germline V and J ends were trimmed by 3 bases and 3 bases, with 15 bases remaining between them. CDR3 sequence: CASSAPGAGYTGELFF. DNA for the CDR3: TGTGCCAGCAGCGCGCCGGGGGCAGGATACACCGGGGAGCTGTTTTTT.

The CDR3 here is CASSLTGFNTEAFF. The CDR3 bases are TGTGCCAGCAGTCTAACAGGATTTAACACTGAAGCTTTCTTT. The rearrangement joins TRBV7-9 to TRBJ1-1; perhaps TRBD1 as D (5 bases). Trimming removed 6 bases from V and 2 bases from J, with 13 bases in between. Germline V gene lookup returns CDR1 SEHNR and CDR2 FQNEAQ (reference sequence). The CDR3 is made up of 14 amino acids.

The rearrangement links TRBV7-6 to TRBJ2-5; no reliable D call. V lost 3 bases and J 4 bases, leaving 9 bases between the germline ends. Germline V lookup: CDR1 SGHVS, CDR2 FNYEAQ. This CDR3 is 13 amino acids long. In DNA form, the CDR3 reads TGTGCCAGCAGCTTTGACTTAGTAGAGACCCAGTACTTC. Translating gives CASSFDLVETQYF.

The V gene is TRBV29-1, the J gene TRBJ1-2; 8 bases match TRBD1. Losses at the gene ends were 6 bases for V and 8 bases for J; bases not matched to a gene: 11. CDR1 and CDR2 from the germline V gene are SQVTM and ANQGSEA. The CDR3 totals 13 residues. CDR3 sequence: CSVSGQGPGGYTF. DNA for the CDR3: TGCAGCGTCTCAGGACAGGGCCCAGGCGGCTACACCTTC.

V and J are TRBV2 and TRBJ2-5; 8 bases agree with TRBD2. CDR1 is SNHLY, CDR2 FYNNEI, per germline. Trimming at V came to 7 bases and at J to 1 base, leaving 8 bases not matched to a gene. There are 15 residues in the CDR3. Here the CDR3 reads CASKTREGLQETQYF. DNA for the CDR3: TGTGCCAGCAAAACCCGGGAGGGACTCCAAGAGACCCAGTACTTC.

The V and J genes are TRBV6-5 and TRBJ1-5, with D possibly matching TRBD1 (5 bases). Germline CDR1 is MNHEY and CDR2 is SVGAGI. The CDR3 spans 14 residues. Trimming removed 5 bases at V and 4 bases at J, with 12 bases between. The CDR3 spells CASSRQPVNQPQHF. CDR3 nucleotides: TGTGCCAGCAGTCGACAGCCGGTGAATCAGCCCCAGCATTTT.